This T cell receptor beta chain was recorded in a study of blood T cell repertoires in COVID-19. About the study: The United States, Italy and Spain supplied acute and convalescent COVID-19 samples. T cells, B-cell-depleted T cells, or PBMCs provided the cDNA or gDNA that served as material.

As originally analysed: How many nucleated cells were present was estimated from reference gene primer amplification. Generated by immunoSEQ multiplex PCR, the TCRdb table keeps only in-frame clones and is missing some. That table is the source of V, J and clone size, and D and trimming were worked out from the DNA. The sample has fewer than 300,000 clones; 82% are singletons. The ends were cut back, 7 bases at V and 5 bases at J, with 10 bases in the middle. Germline CDR1 is KGHDR and CDR2 is SFDVKD. The CDR3 totals 12 residues. J is TRBJ1-1 and V is TRBV24-1, with a weak D call TRBD1 (5 bases). The sequencing input was peripheral blood. The source of this sequence is a woman aged 18-30 years with acute or convalescent COVID-19. The CDR3 protein is CATSYGGTEAFF. The CDR3 DNA reads TGTGCCACCAGCTACGGGGGTACTGAAGCTTTCTTT.